This T cell receptor beta chain was captured in a study of CD8 T cells in ankylosing spondylitis. TCRdb called the 5' RACE reads again in MiXCR, with one record for every CDR3 protein. The sample holds 180,000 or so distinct CDR3 sequences, around 10% seen once. CDR3 length equals 14 residues. Germline V gene sequence: CDR1 SQVTM, CDR2 ANQGSEA. V gave up 5 bases and J gave up 5 bases; unmatched junction bases: 11. Study conclusions and caveats: Past research had described some motif variants in reactive arthritis synovial fluid and blood. Characteristic of ankylosing spondylitis blood, it appeared, was a TCR beta motif comprising eight highly homologous variants. Reported data indicate significant enrichment of disease-linked clones within matched ankylosing spondylitis synovial fluid.

This clonotype came up a few times. The antigen remains unidentified. The clonotype was recovered from a male donor with ankylosing spondylitis or in good health (not recorded which). This chain uses TRBV29-1 with TRBJ1-1, with 7 positions matching TRBD1. The material sequenced was blood, either unsorted or a sorted T cell fraction (not recorded which). CDR3 protein: CSVTQGGGLTEAFF. For the CDR3, the DNA is TGCAGCGTTACTCAGGGGGGGGGTTTAACTGAAGCTTTCTTT.